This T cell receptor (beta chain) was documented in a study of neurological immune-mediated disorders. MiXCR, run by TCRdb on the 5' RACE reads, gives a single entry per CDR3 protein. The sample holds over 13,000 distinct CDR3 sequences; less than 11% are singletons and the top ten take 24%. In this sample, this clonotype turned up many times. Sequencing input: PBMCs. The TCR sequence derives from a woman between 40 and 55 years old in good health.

The CDR3 nucleotides read TGTGCCAGCAGGCCTAGCGTTTACTCCTACTACGAGCAGTACTTC. Its protein is CASRPSVYSYYEQYF. The chain employs TRBV27 and TRBJ2-7, with D perhaps TRBD2 (6 bases). Germline V gene sequence: CDR1 MNHEY, CDR2 SMNVEV (reference sequence). This CDR3 contains 15 residues. Trimming left V 6 bases short and J 3 bases short, with 18 bases between.